This TCR beta chain is drawn from a study of PD-1 blockade in classical Hodgkin lymphoma. Worth noting for this clone: What it recognizes is unknown.

Every patient relapsed after autologous stem cell transplantation, and brentuximab vedotin exposure varied. CD4+ T cells were purified from thawed PBMCs by negative selection. Study-level findings and limits: Possibly reflecting disease activity or prior therapy, repertoire differences have causes that remain undefined.

Trimming removed 8 bases at V and 3 bases at J, with 11 bases between. Per the germline V gene, CDR1 is SNHLY and CDR2 is FYNNEI. The CDR3 is made up of 13 amino acids. Measured with immunoSEQ multiplex PCR; TCRdb has only the in-frame clones, and not every one. Of around 25,000 clones in the sample, 84% were seen once. Material: CD4+ T cells from blood, obtained at baseline. The chain recombines TRBV2 with TRBJ1-5; D is undetermined. The source is a human donor with classical Hodgkin lymphoma. DNA for the CDR3: TGTGCCAGCGGAAGGGCGGTCAATCAGCCCCAGCATTTT. Protein sequence: CASGRAVNQPQHF.